This entry lists 17 T cell receptor beta chains sequenced from one sample in a study of CD8+ T cells in alopecia areata. As for treatment: oral pan-JAK inhibitor, 5-10 mg twice daily. Following extraction, RNA underwent reverse transcription to cDNA, which served as the sequencing template. Using immunoSEQ multiplex PCR, the repertoire was profiled, and TCRdb retains in-frame clones only, with some absent. Of under 350,000 clones listed, 55% to 75% are singletons. The sample here was CD4+ T cells sorted from blood, taken at week 24, from a patient treated with tofacitinib. The source of these receptors is a human donor with alopecia areata.

The V call is TRBV28, the J call TRBJ2-6; TRBD1 aligns across 9 bases. From germline, CDR1 is MDHEN and CDR2 SYDVKM. The CDR3 sequence is 17 residues long. V lost 6 bases and J lost 0; bases outside the gene matches: 6. CDR3 in amino acids: CASSPGTGSSGANVLTF. CDR3 DNA sequence: TGTGCCAGCAGCCCCGGGACAGGGTCCTCTGGGGCCAACGTCCTGACTTTC.

The chain recombines TRBV4-1 with TRBJ1-5; D gene ambiguous. Trimming pared 1 base from V and 7 bases from J, leaving 11 bases between. CDR3 size: 14 residues. Germline lookup yields CDR1 MGHRA and CDR2 YSYEKL. CDR3 loop: CASSQGGGRQPQHF. The CDR3 region has the DNA TGCGCCAGCAGCCAAGGGGGAGGGAGGCAGCCCCAGCATTTT.

The chain recombines TRBV7-2 with TRBJ2-5; 7 bases are shared with TRBD2. The CDR3 runs 18 residues. J lost 6 bases, V lost 1 base, and 17 bases had no gene match. Looked up from germline, CDR1 is SGHTA and CDR2 is FQGNSA. The chain's CDR3 is CASSLGSSGVSGLKTQYF. For the CDR3, the DNA is TGTGCCAGCAGCTTAGGGTCCAGCGGGGTTTCCGGGTTGAAGACCCAGTACTTC.

The rearrangement uses TRBV7-2 and TRBJ2-7; D might be TRBD1 (7 bases). V gave up 5 bases and J gave up 2 bases, with 13 bases separating them. This CDR3 contains 14 residues. CDR1 and CDR2 (germline): SGHTA, FQGNSA. The chain's CDR3 is CASSTGGTAYEQYF. CDR3 DNA: TGTGCCAGCAGCACCGGAGGGACAGCCTACGAGCAGTACTTC.

The chain has TRBV11-2 and TRBJ2-7; unclear D gene. Deletions cut 5 bases from V and 4 bases from J, with 12 bases between. In germline, CDR1 is SGHAT, CDR2 FQNNGV. The CDR3 is 13 residues long. The CDR3 loop is CASSPRTRYEQYF. CDR3 sequence (DNA): TGTGCCAGCAGCCCTCGGACGAGGTACGAGCAGTACTTC. The full variable domain, with the rest looked up from reference TRBV11-2 and TRBJ2-7, is EAGVAQSPRYKIIEKRQSVAFWCNPISGHATLYWYQQILGQGPKLLIQFQNNGVVDDSQLPKDRFSAERLKGVDSTLKIQPAKLEDSAVYLCASSPRTRYEQYFGPGTRLTVT.

There are a few counts of this clone. This chain uses TRBV9 with TRBJ2-7; D is ambiguous. From germline, CDR1 is SGDLS and CDR2 YYNGEE. The CDR3 is 14 residues long. The V end was cut by 0 bases, the J end by 0 bases, with 7 bases between. CDR3: CASSVGDNSYEQYF. CDR3 DNA: TGTGCCAGCAGCGTAGGGGATAACTCCTACGAGCAGTACTTC.

V and J are TRBV5-1 and TRBJ2-3, with D perhaps matching TRBD1 (5 bases). Germline values: CDR1 SGHRS, CDR2 YFSETQ. This CDR3 comprises 15 residues. Trimming left V 3 bases short and J 5 bases short, with 16 bases between. The CDR3: CASSSATPTEDTQYF. The CDR3 nucleotides read TGCGCCAGCAGCTCCGCCACGCCGACAGAAGATACGCAGTATTTT. The full variable domain, completed using reference TRBV5-1 and TRBJ2-3, is KAGVTQTPRYLIKTRGQQVTLSCSPISGHRSVSWYQQTPGQGLQFLFEYFSETQRNKGNFPGRFSGRQFSNSRSEMNVSTLELGDSALYLCASSSATPTEDTQYFGPGTRLTVL.

This clone was detected a few times. The chain has TRBV28 and TRBJ2-4, with D perhaps assigned TRBD1 or TRBD2 (6 bases each). Trimming removed 6 bases from V and 7 bases from J, with 19 bases in between. There are 15 residues in the CDR3. CDR1 and CDR2 (germline): MDHEN, SYDVKM. CDR3 bases: TGTGCCAGCAGCCCACCGGGGGCAAGGAGGAACATTCAGTACTTC. Its translation is CASSPPGARRNIQYF.

This clone was seen a few times. The chain employs TRBV29-1 and TRBJ1-1; D gene uncertain. The CDR3 runs 12 residues. The germline V gene has CDR1 SQVTM and CDR2 ANQGSEA. Trimming removed 1 base at V and 5 bases at J, with 8 bases between. The CDR3, as DNA: TGCAGCGTTGAAGTCAGATTGACTGAAGCTTTCTTT. It encodes CSVEVRLTEAFF.

This chain joins TRBV2 and TRBJ1-4; 7 positions match TRBD1. Trimming at V came to 7 bases and at J to 7 bases, leaving 9 bases not matched to a gene. This CDR3 region has 14 residues. Germline V gene sequence: CDR1 SNHLY, CDR2 FYNNEI. Here the CDR3 reads CASTGGDSREKLFF. CDR3 nucleotide sequence: TGTGCCAGCACAGGAGGGGACAGCCGTGAAAAACTGTTTTTT.

The rearrangement links TRBV28 to TRBJ2-7; TRBD2 aligns across 9 bases. Germline-derived CDR1 and CDR2 are MDHEN and SYDVKM. The CDR3 contains 18 residues. J gave up 2 bases and V 5 bases, and 16 bases lay outside the gene matches. CDR3: CASSPPYGLAGTPYEQYF. The CDR3 region has the DNA TGTGCCAGCAGTCCCCCGTATGGGCTAGCGGGGACCCCCTACGAGCAGTACTTC.

The chain joins TRBV12-5 to TRBJ1-3, with D unresolved. V lost 6 bases, J lost 1 base, and 10 bases lay in between. CDR1 and CDR2 from the germline V gene are LGHNT and FRNRAP. CDR3 length equals 14 residues. The CDR3 nucleotides read TGTGCTAGTGGCCCAGGTGGGTCTGGAAACACCATATATTTT. Translating gives CASGPGGSGNTIYF.

This chain joins TRBV28 and TRBJ1-5; D call uncertain. The CDR3 spans 14 residues. V lost 4 bases and J 0 bases, leaving 7 bases between the germline ends. Germline CDR1 and CDR2: MDHEN and SYDVKM. This CDR3 is CASSYGPSNQPQHF. In DNA form, the CDR3 reads TGTGCCAGCAGTTATGGACCTAGCAATCAGCCCCAGCATTTT. Complete variable domain (other parts from reference TRBV28 and TRBJ1-5): DVKVTQSSRYLVKRTGEKVFLECVQDMDHENMFWYRQDPGLGLRLIYFSYDVKMKEKGDIPEGYSVSREKKERFSLILESASTNQTSMYLCASSYGPSNQPQHFGDGTRLSIL.

This chain uses TRBV9 with TRBJ2-3; possible D gene TRBD2, 5 bases. Germline-derived CDR1 and CDR2 are SGDLS and YYNGEE. Trimming cost V 0 bases and J 1 base, with 12 bases left between them. This CDR3 is built from 16 residues. CDR3 residues: CASSVAPSGRTDTQYF. The CDR3 DNA sequence: TGTGCCAGCAGCGTAGCTCCCAGCGGACGCACAGATACGCAGTATTTT. Using reference TRBV9 and TRBJ2-3 for the parts outside the CDR3, the full variable domain is DSGVTQTPKHLITATGQRVTLRCSPRSGDLSVYWYQQSLDQGLQFLIQYYNGEERAKGNILERFSAQQFPDLHSELNLSSLELGDSALYFCASSVAPSGRTDTQYFGPGTRLTVL.

This clone was detected only a few times. This chain links TRBV29-1 with TRBJ2-3, with D perhaps matching TRBD1 or TRBD2 (6 bases each). The CDR3 runs to 13 residues. Germline V CDR1 and CDR2: SQVTM, ANQGSEA. V gave up 4 bases and J gave up 0 bases, with 8 bases separating them. The CDR3 loop reads CSVGGGSTDTQYF. CDR3 nucleotide sequence: TGCAGCGTTGGAGGGGGGAGCACAGATACGCAGTATTTT.

Only a few counts were recorded for this clone. The CDR3 sequence: CASSQGRPGVEQYF. In DNA, the CDR3 is TGCGCCAGCAGCCAAGGTCGGCCGGGGGTAGAGCAGTACTTC. This chain uses TRBV4-1 with TRBJ2-7; D is perhaps TRBD2 (6 bases). There are 14 residues in the CDR3. Deletions cut 1 base from V and 7 bases from J, with 14 bases between. CDR1 is MGHRA and CDR2 is YSYEKL in the germline V gene.

The V call is TRBV9, the J call TRBJ2-5; tentative D call: TRBD1 (5 bases). Germline loops: CDR1 SGDLS, CDR2 YYNGEE. V was trimmed by 4 bases and J by 1 base, leaving 8 bases between them. The CDR3 consists of 13 residues. In nucleotides, the CDR3 is TGTGCCAGCAGCTACAGGCTCCAAGAGACCCAGTACTTC. Translating gives CASSYRLQETQYF.